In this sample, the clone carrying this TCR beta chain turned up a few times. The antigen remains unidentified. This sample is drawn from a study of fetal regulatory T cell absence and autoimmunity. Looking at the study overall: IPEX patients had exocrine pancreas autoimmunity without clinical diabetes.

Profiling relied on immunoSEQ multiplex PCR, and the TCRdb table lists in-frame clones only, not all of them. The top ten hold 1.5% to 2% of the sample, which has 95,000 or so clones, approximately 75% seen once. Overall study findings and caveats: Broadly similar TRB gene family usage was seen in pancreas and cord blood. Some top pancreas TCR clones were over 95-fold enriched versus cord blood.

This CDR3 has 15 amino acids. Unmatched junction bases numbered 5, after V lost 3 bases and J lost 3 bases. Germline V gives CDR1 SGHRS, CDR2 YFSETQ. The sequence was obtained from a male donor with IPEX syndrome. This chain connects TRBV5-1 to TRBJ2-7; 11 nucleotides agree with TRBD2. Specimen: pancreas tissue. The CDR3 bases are TGCGCCAGCAGCTCTACTAGCGGGGGCCTCTACGAGCAGTACTTC. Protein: CASSSTSGGLYEQYF. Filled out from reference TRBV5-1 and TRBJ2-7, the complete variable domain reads KAGVTQTPRYLIKTRGQQVTLSCSPISGHRSVSWYQQTPGQGLQFLFEYFSETQRNKGNFPGRFSGRQFSNSRSEMNVSTLELGDSALYLCASSSTSGGLYEQYFGPGTRLTVT.